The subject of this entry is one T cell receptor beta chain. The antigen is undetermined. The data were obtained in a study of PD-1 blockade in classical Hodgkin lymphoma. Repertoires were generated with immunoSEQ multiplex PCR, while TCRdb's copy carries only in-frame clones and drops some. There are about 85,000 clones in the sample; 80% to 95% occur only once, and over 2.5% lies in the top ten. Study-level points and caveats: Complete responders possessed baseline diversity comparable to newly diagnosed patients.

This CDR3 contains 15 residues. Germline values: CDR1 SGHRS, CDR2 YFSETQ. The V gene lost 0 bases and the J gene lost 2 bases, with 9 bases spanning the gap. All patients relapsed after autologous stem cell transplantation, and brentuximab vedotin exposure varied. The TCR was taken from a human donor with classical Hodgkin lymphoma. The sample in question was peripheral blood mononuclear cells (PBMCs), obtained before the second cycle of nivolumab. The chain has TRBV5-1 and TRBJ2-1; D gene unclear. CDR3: CASSLESRPYNEQFF. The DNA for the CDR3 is TGCGCCAGCAGCTTGGAATCTCGCCCCTACAATGAGCAGTTCTTC.